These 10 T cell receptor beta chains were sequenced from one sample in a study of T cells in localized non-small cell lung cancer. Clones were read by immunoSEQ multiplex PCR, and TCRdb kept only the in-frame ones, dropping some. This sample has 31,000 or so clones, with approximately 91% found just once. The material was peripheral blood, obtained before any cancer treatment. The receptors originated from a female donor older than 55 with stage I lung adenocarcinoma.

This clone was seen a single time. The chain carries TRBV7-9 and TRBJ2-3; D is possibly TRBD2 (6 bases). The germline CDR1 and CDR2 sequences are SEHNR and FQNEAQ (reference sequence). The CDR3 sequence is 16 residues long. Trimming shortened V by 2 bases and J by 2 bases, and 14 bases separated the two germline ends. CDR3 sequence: CASSLIRESHTDTQYF. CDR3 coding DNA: TGTGCCAGCAGCTTAATCCGGGAGTCCCACACAGATACGCAGTATTTT.

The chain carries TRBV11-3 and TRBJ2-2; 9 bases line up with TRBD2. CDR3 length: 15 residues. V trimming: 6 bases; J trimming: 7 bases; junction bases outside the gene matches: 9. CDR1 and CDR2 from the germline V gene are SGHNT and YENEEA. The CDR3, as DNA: TGTGCCAGCAGTTGGGCTAGCGGGACCGGCGGGGAGCTGTTTTTT. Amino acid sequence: CASSWASGTGGELFF.

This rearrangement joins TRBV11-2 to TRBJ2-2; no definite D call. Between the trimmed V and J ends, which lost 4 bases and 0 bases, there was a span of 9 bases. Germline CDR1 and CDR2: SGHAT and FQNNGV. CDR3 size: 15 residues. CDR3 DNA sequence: TGTGCCAGCAGCTCTCCTACCACGAACACCGGGGAGCTGTTTTTT. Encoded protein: CASSSPTTNTGELFF.

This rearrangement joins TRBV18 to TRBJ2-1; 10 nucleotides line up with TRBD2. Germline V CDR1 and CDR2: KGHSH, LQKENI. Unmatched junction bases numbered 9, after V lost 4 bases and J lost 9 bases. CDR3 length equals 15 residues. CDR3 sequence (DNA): TGTGCCAGCTCACGAAGCGGGAGGGCCGAGGTTGAGCAGTTCTTC. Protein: CASSRSGRAEVEQFF.

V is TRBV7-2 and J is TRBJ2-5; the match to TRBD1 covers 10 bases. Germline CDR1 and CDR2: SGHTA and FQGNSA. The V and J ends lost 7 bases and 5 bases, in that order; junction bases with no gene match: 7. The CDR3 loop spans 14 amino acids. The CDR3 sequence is CASTLGQGRETQYF. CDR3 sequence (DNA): TGTGCCAGCACCCTGGGACAGGGGAGGGAGACCCAGTACTTC. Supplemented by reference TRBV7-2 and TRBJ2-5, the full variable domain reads GAGVSQSPSNKVTEKGKDVELRCDPISGHTALYWYRQSLGQGLEFLIYFQGNSAPDKSGLPSDRFSAERTGGSVSTLTIQRTQQEDSAVYLCASTLGQGRETQYFGPGTRLLVL.

In DNA, the CDR3 is TGTGCTAGTGACGACAGGGTCTACTCTGGAAACACCATATATTTT. This gives the protein CASDDRVYSGNTIYF. The chain recombines TRBV12-5 with TRBJ1-3, with TRBD1 identical over 7 bases. Germline lookup yields CDR1 LGHNT and CDR2 FRNRAP. The CDR3 runs 15 residues. V was clipped by 7 bases and J by 0 bases; unmatched bases: 6. The variable domain in full, with the rest retrieved from reference TRBV12-5 and TRBJ1-3, is DARVTQTPRHKVTEMGQEVTMRCQPILGHNTVFWYRQTMMQGLELLAYFRNRAPLDDSGMPKDRFSAEMPDATLATLKIQPSEPRDSAVYFCASDDRVYSGNTIYFGEGSWLTVV.

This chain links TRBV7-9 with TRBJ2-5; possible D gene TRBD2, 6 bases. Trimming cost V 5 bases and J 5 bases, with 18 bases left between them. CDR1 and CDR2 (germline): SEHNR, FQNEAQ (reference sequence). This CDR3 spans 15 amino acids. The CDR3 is CASSPRAGMVETQYF. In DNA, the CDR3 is TGTGCCAGCAGCCCCCGGGCGGGAATGGTGGAGACCCAGTACTTC.

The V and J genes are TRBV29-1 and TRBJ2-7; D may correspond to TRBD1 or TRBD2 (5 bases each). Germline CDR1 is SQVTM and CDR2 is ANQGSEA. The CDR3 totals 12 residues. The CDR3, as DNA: TGCAGTTACCGGGACCAAACCTACGAGCAGTACTTC. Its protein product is CSYRDQTYEQYF.

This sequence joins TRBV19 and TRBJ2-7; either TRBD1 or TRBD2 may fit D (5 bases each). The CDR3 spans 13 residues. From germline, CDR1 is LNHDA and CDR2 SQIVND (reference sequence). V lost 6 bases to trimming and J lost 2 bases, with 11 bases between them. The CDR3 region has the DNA TGTGCCAGTAGCCGGGGCGACCCCTACGAGCAGTACTTC. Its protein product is CASSRGDPYEQYF.

The CDR3 loop reads CASRGGSSGNTIYF. CDR3 nucleotide sequence: TGTGCCAGCAGAGGGGGTAGCTCTGGAAACACCATATATTTT. The V gene is TRBV27, the J gene TRBJ1-3; TRBD1 is a possible D gene (6 bases). Germline CDR1 is MNHEY and CDR2 is SMNVEV (reference sequence). There are 14 residues in the CDR3. V was clipped by 6 bases and J by 0 bases, with 9 bases between them.